The 3 T cell receptor beta chains below come from one sample, sequenced in a study of early T cells in non-severe SARS-CoV-2 infection. A single record per CDR3 protein comes from TCRdb applying MiXCR to the 5' RACE reads. The table has some 71,000 distinct CDR3 sequences, 12% seen once. Sequencing was performed on whole blood. The receptor source for this set is an adult who was a healthcare worker with PCR-confirmed SARS-CoV-2 infection or an uninfected control (not recorded which).

The V and J genes are TRBV7-2 and TRBJ2-1; 14 bases are shared with TRBD2. Per germline, CDR1 SGHTA and CDR2 FQGNSA. With V trimmed by 8 bases and J by 7 bases, 10 bases remained unmatched. The length of the CDR3 is 16 residues. CDR3 loop: CASPGTSGSPRNEQFF. The CDR3 DNA sequence: TGTGCCAGCCCCGGGACTAGCGGGAGCCCAAGGAATGAGCAGTTCTTC.

The J gene is TRBJ1-4, the V gene TRBV30; 12 positions match TRBD1. The J segment lost 2 bases and the V segment lost 1 base, leaving 5 bases of the junction unmatched. Germline V gives CDR1 GTSNPN, CDR2 SVGIG (reference sequence). CDR3 length: 17 residues. This CDR3 reads CAWSDPGQGATNEKLFF. CDR3 nucleotide sequence: TGTGCCTGGAGTGATCCGGGACAGGGGGCGACTAATGAAAAACTGTTTTTT.

V is TRBV2 and J is TRBJ1-1; D ambiguous. The CDR3 contains 14 residues. Trimming removed 2 bases at V and 7 bases at J, with 14 bases between. CDR1 is SNHLY and CDR2 is FYNNEI in the germline V gene. The CDR3 DNA follows: TGTGCCAGCAGTGAAAACGGACCCAGCCTTGAAGCTTTCTTT. Its protein product is CASSENGPSLEAFF.